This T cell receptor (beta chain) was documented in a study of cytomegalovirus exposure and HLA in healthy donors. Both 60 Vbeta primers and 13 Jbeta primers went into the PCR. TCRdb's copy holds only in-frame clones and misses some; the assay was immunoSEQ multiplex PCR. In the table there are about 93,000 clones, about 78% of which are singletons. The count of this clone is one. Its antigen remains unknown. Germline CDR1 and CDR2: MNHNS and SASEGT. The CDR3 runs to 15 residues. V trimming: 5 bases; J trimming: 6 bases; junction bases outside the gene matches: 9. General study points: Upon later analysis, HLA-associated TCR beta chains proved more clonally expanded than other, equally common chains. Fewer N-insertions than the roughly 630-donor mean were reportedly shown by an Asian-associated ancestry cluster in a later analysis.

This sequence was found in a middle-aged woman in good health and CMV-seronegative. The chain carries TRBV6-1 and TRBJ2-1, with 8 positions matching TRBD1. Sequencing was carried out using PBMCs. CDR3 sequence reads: CASSKKGTGGNEQFF. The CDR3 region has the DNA TGTGCCAGCAGTAAGAAGGGCACAGGGGGCAATGAGCAGTTCTTC.